The present entry profiles one T cell receptor beta chain with its context. Extraction also yielded germline DNA, while blood RNA was obtained from unsorted whole blood. This record belongs to a study of tumor-infiltrating lymphocytes in primary liver carcinoma. This CDR3 has 11 amino acids. Trimming took 3 bases from V and 8 from J, leaving 5 bases between them. Germline lookup yields CDR1 MRHNA and CDR2 SNTAGT. The investigators made TCR beta cDNA from about 500 ng total RNA, using a constant-region primer. Modified slightly, ARM-PCR produced TCR beta libraries over three nested multiplex PCR rounds. Rounds one and two of PCR, each of 10 cycles, were primed with TRBV1-TRBV30 forward primers and a C-beta reverse primer. TCRdb re-derived calls from the multiplex PCR reads in MiXCR, one entry per CDR3 protein. The table shows 250,000 to 350,000 distinct CDR3 sequences, with roughly three fifths occurring only once.

This TCR derives from a woman aged 25 to 39 with primary liver carcinoma and hepatitis B virus infection. The V call is TRBV6-4, the J call TRBJ2-1; D may match TRBD1 or TRBD2 (5 bases each). Sequenced material: peripheral blood. The CDR3 protein is CASSEGHEQFF. The CDR3 DNA is TGTGCCAGCAGTGAGGGACATGAGCAGTTCTTC.